The rows below give T cell receptor beta chains drawn from one sample of a study of T cells expressing NK-cell markers. TCRdb re-called the 5' RACE reads and gives one entry per CDR3 protein, without DNA. The sample totals some 500,000 distinct CDR3 sequences. Sequenced sample: blood T cells: a sorted CD56 or NKG2C T cell subset, CD4+ or CD8+ T cells, or bulk PBMC T cells (not recorded which). The receptors originated from a woman in her fifties or sixties in good health. CDR3s include the opening cysteine and the closing phenylalanine or tryptophan.

v_call	j_call	cdr3_aa
TRBV20-1	TRBJ2-2	CSASRQGVFSGELFF
TRBV12-3/TRBV12-4	TRBJ1-6	CASSLLSGQGVSPLHF
TRBV7-6	TRBJ2-1	CASSRTSAFPYNEQFF
TRBV7-8	TRBJ1-3	CASSAPSRYERTDKGNTIYF
TRBV18	TRBJ2-7	CASSPAGLAGDEQYF
TRBV5-1	TRBJ2-7	CASSSTGTSYEQYF
TRBV4-1	TRBJ1-1	CASSRQGGRNTEAFF
TRBV3-1	TRBJ2-2	CASKPSGAGGPGELFF
TRBV6-1	TRBJ2-1	CASSELAAGSASSYNEQFF
TRBV29-1	TRBJ2-3	CSISPTSTDTQYF
TRBV9	TRBJ2-3	CASSPRTGAVGDTQYF
TRBV3-1	TRBJ2-1	CASSQDPPRQFF
TRBV12-3/TRBV12-4	TRBJ1-2	CASSPIILYGYTF
TRBV14	TRBJ2-5	CASSQLAGKETQYF
TRBV20-1	TRBJ2-2	CSAKEGVSGELFF
TRBV5-1	TRBJ2-3	CASSLFSSGGTDTQYF
TRBV7-6	TRBJ1-3	CASSLGQGGGNTIYF
TRBV19	TRBJ2-6	CASSVRRSGANVLTF
TRBV10-2	TRBJ2-1	CASSESPQRGEQFF
TRBV11-3	TRBJ2-3	CASSFVVASTDTQYF
TRBV5-5	TRBJ2-3	CASSTTDRRTDTQYF
TRBV29-1	TRBJ2-5	CSVSSTGAETQYF